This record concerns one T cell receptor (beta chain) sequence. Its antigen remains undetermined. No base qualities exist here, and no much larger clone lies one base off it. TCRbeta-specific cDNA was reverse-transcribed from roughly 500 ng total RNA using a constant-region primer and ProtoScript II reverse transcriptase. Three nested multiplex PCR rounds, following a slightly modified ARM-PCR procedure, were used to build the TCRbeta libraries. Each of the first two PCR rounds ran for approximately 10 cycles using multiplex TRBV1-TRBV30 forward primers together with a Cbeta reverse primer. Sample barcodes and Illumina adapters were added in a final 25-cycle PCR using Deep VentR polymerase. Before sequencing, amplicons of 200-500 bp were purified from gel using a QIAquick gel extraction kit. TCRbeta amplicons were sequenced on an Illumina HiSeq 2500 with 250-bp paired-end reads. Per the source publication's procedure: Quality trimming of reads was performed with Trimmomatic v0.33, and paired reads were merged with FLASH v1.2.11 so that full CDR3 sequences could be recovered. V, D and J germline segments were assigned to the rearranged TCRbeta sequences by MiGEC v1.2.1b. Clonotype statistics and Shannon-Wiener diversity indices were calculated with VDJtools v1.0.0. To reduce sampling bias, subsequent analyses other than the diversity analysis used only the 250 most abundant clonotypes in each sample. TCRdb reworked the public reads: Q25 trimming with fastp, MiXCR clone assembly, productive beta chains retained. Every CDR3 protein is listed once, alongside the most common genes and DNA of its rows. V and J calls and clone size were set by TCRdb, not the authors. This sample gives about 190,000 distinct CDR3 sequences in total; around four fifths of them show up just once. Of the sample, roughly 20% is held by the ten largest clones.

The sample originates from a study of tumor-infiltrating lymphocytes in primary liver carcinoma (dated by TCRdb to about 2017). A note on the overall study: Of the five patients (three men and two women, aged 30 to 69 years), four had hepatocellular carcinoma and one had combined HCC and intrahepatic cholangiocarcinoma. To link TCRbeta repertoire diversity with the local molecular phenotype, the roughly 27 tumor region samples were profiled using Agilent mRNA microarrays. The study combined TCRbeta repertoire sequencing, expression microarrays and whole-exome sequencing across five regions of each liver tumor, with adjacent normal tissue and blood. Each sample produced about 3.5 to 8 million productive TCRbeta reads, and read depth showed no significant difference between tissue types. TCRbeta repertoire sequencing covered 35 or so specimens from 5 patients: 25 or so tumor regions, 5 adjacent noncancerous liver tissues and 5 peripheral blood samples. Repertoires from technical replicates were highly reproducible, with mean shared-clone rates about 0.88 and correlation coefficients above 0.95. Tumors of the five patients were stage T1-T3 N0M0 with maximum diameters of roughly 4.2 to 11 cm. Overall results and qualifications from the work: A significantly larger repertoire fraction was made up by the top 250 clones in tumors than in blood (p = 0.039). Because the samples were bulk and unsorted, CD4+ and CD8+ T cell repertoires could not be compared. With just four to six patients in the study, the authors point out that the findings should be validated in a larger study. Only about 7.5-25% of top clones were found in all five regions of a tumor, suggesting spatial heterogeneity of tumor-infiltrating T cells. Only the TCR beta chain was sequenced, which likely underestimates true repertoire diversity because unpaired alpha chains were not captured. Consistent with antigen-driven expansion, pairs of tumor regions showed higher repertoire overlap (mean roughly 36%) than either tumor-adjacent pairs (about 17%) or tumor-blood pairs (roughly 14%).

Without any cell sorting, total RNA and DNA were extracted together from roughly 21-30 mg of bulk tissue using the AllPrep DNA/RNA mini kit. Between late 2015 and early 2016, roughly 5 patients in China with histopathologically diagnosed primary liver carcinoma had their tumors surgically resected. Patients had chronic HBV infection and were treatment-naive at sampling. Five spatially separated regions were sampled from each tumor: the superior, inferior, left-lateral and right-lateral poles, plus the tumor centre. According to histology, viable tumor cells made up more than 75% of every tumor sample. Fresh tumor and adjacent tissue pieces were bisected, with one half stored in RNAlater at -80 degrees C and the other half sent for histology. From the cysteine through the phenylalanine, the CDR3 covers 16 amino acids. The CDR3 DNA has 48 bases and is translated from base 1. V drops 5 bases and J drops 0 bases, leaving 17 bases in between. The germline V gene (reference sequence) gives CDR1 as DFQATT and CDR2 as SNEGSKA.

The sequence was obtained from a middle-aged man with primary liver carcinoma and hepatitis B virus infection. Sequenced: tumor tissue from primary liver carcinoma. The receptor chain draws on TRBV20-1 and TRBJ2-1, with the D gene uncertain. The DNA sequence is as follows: TGCAGTGCTCGCCCTAGTAGCAGGCCCTCCTACAATGAGCAGTTCTTC. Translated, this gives CSARPSSRPSYNEQFF.